The present TCR beta chain was sequenced within a study of early T cells in non-severe SARS-CoV-2 infection. MiXCR, applied by TCRdb to the 5' RACE reads, yields one record per CDR3 protein. The sample includes tens of thousands of distinct CDR3 sequences, roughly 5.4% of them seen just once. This CDR3 is 16 amino acids long. Germline V CDR1 and CDR2: SGHRS, YFSETQ. V lost 2 bases to trimming and J lost 3 bases, with 16 bases between them. Sequenced input: whole blood. The V and J genes are TRBV5-1 and TRBJ2-3; tentatively, D is TRBD1 or TRBD2 (6 bases each). This clonotype was obtained from an adult who was a healthcare worker with PCR-confirmed SARS-CoV-2 infection or an uninfected control (not recorded which). CDR3 nucleotides: TGCGCCAGCAGCTTATTAATAGGGGGGCTGACAGATACGCAGTATTTT. Translating gives CASSLLIGGLTDTQYF.